This entry describes one T cell receptor (beta chain). As yet, its antigen is unknown. The CDR3 is made up of 15 amino acids. Trimming took off 2 bases at V and 4 bases at J, with 13 bases between the two ends. Germline CDR1 SEHNR, CDR2 FQNEAQ (reference sequence). The source of the sample is a study of shared clonotypes between healthy human individuals. Overall study: A couple of female and three male donors aged 18 to 49 were enrolled. Study-level points and caveats: Memory subsets generally showed smaller estimated richness than naive subsets did. Of the naive CD4 clonotypes, around 4.7% were shared across a few donors.

Sequencing was performed with immunoSEQ multiplex PCR; in TCRdb, only in-frame clones are kept and a portion is missing. The table lists about 1.5 million clones, roughly 96% of them singletons, with approximately 1.2% in the top ten. Sequences were obtained from naive CD4+ T cells sorted from blood. The subset is: CD45RA+ positively selected. The source of this sequence is a man aged 25-45 years in good health. This sequence joins TRBV7-9 and TRBJ2-3; D is unresolved. The CDR3 is CASSLPIGQADTQYF. The DNA of the CDR3 is TGTGCCAGCAGCTTACCGATAGGGCAGGCAGATACGCAGTATTTT.